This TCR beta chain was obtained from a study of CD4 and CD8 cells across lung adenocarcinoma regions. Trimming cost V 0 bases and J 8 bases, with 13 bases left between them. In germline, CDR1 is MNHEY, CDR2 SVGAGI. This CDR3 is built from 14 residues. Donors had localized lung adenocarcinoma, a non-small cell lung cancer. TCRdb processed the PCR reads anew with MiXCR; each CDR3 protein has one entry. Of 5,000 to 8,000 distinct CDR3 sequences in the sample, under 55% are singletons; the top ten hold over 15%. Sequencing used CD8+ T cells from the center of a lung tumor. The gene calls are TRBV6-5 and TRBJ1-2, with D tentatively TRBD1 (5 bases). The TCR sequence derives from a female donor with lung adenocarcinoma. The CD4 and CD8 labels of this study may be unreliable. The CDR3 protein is CASSYSSRAGGYTF. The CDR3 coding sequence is TGTGCCAGCAGTTACTCGAGTAGGGCAGGGGGCTACACCTTC.